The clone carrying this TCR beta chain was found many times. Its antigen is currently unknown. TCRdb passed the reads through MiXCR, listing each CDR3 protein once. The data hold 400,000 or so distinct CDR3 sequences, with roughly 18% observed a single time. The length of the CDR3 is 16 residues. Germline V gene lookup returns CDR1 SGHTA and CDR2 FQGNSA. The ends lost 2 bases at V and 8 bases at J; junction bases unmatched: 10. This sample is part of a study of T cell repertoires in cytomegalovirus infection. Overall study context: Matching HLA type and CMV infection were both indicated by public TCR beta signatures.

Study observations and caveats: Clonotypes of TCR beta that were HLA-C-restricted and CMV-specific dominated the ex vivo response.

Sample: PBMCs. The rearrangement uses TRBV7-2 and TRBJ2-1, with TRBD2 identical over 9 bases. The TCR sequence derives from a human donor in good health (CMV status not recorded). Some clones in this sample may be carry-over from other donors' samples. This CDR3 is CASSLWGGTSPDEQFF. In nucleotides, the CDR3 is TGTGCCAGCAGCTTATGGGGCGGGACTAGCCCCGATGAGCAGTTCTTC.